This T cell receptor beta chain comes out of a study of shared clonotypes between healthy human individuals. This CDR3 is built from 15 residues. Germline V lookup: CDR1 SGDLS, CDR2 YYNGEE. The germline V and J ends were trimmed by 3 bases and 6 bases, with 18 bases remaining between them. A single count supports this clone. Some clones are missing from TCRdb's copy, which holds only in-frame ones; the method was immunoSEQ multiplex PCR. The table lists about 2.1 million clones, 80% to 95% of them singletons. Naive CD8 isolation took CD45RO-negative cells positively selected for CCR7 and excluded terminally differentiated effector memory CD45RA+ cells.

This TCR derives from a man younger than 30 in good health. Some clones in this sample may be carry-over from other donors' samples. The rearrangement joins TRBV9 to TRBJ1-1; D not certain. The sample consisted of naive CD8+ T cells from PBMCs. The CDR3 is CASSAVGRNDPEAFF. CDR3 coding DNA: TGTGCCAGCAGCGCCGTAGGACGGAACGACCCTGAAGCTTTCTTT.